The 19 T cell receptor beta chains below all came from one sample that was sequenced in a study of vaccination effects on CD4 cells after COVID-19. Scientists isolated CD4+ T cells after a roughly ten-day culture period ended. These receptors' antigens are unknown. Measured with immunoSEQ multiplex PCR; TCRdb has only the in-frame clones, and not every one. Of 35,000 to 40,000 clones in the sample, under 85% are singletons; the top ten hold less than 3.5%. Here the sequenced sample was CD4+ T cells from PBMCs cultured without peptide, taken before COVID-19 vaccination. The receptors originated from a human donor who received a COVID-19 vaccine.

CDR3 DNA sequence: TGTGCCAGCAGTCAGAATCTACAGGGGACTGGAAACACCATATATTTT. It yields the protein CASSQNLQGTGNTIYF. This sequence joins TRBV6-6 and TRBJ1-3, with 7 nucleotides matching TRBD1. CDR1 and CDR2 from the germline V gene are MNHNY and SVGAGI (reference sequence). J was trimmed by 2 bases and V by 5 bases; bases with no gene match: 9. This CDR3 spans 16 amino acids.

The chain joins TRBV12-3 or TRBV12-4 to TRBJ2-7; a weak D match, TRBD1 (6 bases). The CDR3 extends over 13 amino acids. V gave up 8 bases and J gave up 4 bases, with 15 bases separating them. The CDR3 sequence: CASRENREYEQYF. The CDR3 bases are TGTGCCAGCCGAGAGAACAGGGAATACGAGCAGTACTTC.

The rearrangement joins TRBV6-1 to TRBJ2-5, with TRBD2 matching over 7 bases. The junction had 8 bases not matched to a gene; V was cut back by 0 bases and J by 4 bases. The CDR3 spans 16 residues. Germline V gene lookup returns CDR1 MNHNS and CDR2 SASEGT. The CDR3 protein is CASSEAGGTLGETQYF. The CDR3 bases are TGTGCCAGCAGTGAAGCGGGGGGGACGTTGGGAGAGACCCAGTACTTC.

The chain couples TRBV2 to TRBJ1-2, with 10 nucleotides matching TRBD1. The germline V gene has CDR1 SNHLY and CDR2 FYNNEI. Losses at the gene ends were 6 bases for V and 5 bases for J; bases not matched to a gene: 6. This CDR3 region has 14 residues. The CDR3 region is CASSPGQGNYGYTF. Here the CDR3 DNA reads TGTGCCAGCAGCCCGGGACAGGGGAATTATGGCTACACCTTC.

The chain recombines TRBV6-6 with TRBJ1-5; 8 bases agree with TRBD1. CDR1 is MNHNY, CDR2 SVGAGI, per germline (reference sequence). With V trimmed by 5 bases and J by 9 bases, 6 bases remained unmatched. CDR3 size: 13 residues. CDR3 protein: CASSADRGGPQHF. CDR3 nucleotide sequence: TGTGCCAGCAGTGCCGACAGGGGAGGGCCCCAGCATTTT.

The genes are TRBV28 and TRBJ1-2, with 9 bases aligning to TRBD1. V lost 5 bases and J lost 6; bases outside the gene matches: 4. Germline values: CDR1 MDHEN, CDR2 SYDVKM. The CDR3 totals 13 residues. The CDR3 sequence: CASSPGDRDGYTF. The DNA for the CDR3 is TGTGCCAGCAGTCCGGGGGACAGGGATGGCTACACCTTC.

This clone was seen more than once but under ten times. The gene calls are TRBV19 and TRBJ1-2; D unclear. Trimming shortened V by 3 bases and J by 2 bases, and 7 bases separated the two germline ends. The CDR3 has 13 residues. CDR1 LNHDA and CDR2 SQIVND come from the germline V gene (reference sequence). CDR3 DNA sequence: TGTGCCAGTAGTATCGGTCTGAACTATGGCTACACCTTC. Residues: CASSIGLNYGYTF.

The genes are TRBV28 and TRBJ1-5, with 10 bases fitting TRBD1. The germline CDR1 and CDR2 sequences are MDHEN and SYDVKM. CDR3 length: 15 amino acids. With V trimmed by 6 bases and J by 6 bases, 8 bases remained unmatched. The CDR3 reads CASSLGQGFGQPQHF. CDR3 bases: TGTGCCAGCAGCCTGGGACAGGGGTTTGGTCAGCCCCAGCATTTT.

This clone has just a few counts. V and J are TRBV2 and TRBJ2-7; 8 bases are shared with TRBD1. Losses at the gene ends were 7 bases for V and 4 bases for J; bases not matched to a gene: 9. Germline lookup yields CDR1 SNHLY and CDR2 FYNNEI. This CDR3 is built from 14 residues. The CDR3 here is CASNDYRGYYEQYF. The DNA of the CDR3 is TGTGCCAGCAACGACTACAGGGGGTATTACGAGCAGTACTTC.

CDR3 sequence reads: CASNRGGTNYGYTF. The CDR3 nucleotides read TGTGCCAGCAATAGAGGGGGGACTAACTATGGCTACACCTTC. The V and J genes are TRBV2 and TRBJ1-2; TRBD1 is a possible D gene (6 bases). Germline assignment: CDR1 SNHLY and CDR2 FYNNEI. The CDR3 sequence is 14 residues long. The V end was cut by 7 bases, the J end by 0 bases, with 12 bases between.

This clone has more than one count but fewer than ten. V gene TRBV6-1 combines with J gene TRBJ1-1, with D hard to call. The length of the CDR3 is 13 residues. V gave up 0 bases and J gave up 1 base, with 3 bases separating them. CDR1 and CDR2 from the germline V gene are MNHNS and SASEGT. The DNA of the CDR3 is TGTGCCAGCAGTGAAGCGTCGAACACTGAAGCTTTCTTT. Its translation: CASSEASNTEAFF.

This chain's CDR3 is CASSLRSTEAFF. CDR3 DNA sequence: TGTGCCAGCAGTTTGCGTAGCACGGAAGCTTTCTTT. This sequence joins TRBV12-3 or TRBV12-4 and TRBJ1-1, with unresolved D. V lost 3 bases to trimming and J lost 8 bases, with 10 bases between them. CDR3 length equals 12 residues.

The chain recombines TRBV6-5 with TRBJ1-6; 11 bases line up with TRBD1. V lost 8 bases to trimming and J lost 10 bases; unmatched junction nucleotides: 4. From germline, CDR1 is MNHEY and CDR2 SVGAGI. CDR3 length: 13 residues. CDR3 in amino acids: CASLGTGGSPLHF. The CDR3 region has the DNA TGTGCCAGCTTAGGGACAGGGGGATCACCCCTCCACTTT.

This chain uses TRBV4-3 with TRBJ2-2; D call uncertain. The CDR3 contains 15 residues. Per germline, CDR1 LGHNA and CDR2 YSLEER. V lost 0 bases and J lost 3, with 8 bases in between. The CDR3 is CASSQDHLHTGELFF. In nucleotides, the CDR3 is TGCGCCAGCAGCCAAGATCACCTACACACCGGGGAGCTGTTTTTT.

This chain uses TRBV7-6 with TRBJ2-7, with TRBD1 identical over 10 bases. This CDR3 contains 16 residues. Trimming at V came to 5 bases and at J to 6 bases, leaving 13 bases not matched to a gene. The V gene's germline CDR1 is SGHVS and CDR2 FNYEAQ. The DNA for the CDR3 is TGTGCCAGCAGCCCAGGAGACTGGACAGGGGGAGCCGAGCAGTACTTC. Amino acids: CASSPGDWTGGAEQYF.

The rearrangement uses TRBV28 and TRBJ1-1; TRBD1 matches at 8 bases. The CDR3 spans 13 residues. Germline values: CDR1 MDHEN, CDR2 SYDVKM. V was pared by 5 bases and J by 8 bases, with 7 bases of the junction left unmatched. The CDR3 nucleotides read TGTGCCAGCAGTCGGACAGGGAGCACGGAAGCTTTCTTT. This sequence encodes CASSRTGSTEAFF.

This rearrangement joins TRBV19 to TRBJ1-2; D perhaps matches TRBD1 (5 bases). CDR3 length equals 16 residues. Germline V gene lookup returns CDR1 LNHDA and CDR2 SQIVND (reference sequence). Trimming removed 5 bases at V and 5 bases at J, with 21 bases between. DNA for the CDR3: TGTGCCAGTAGTTCGCCTCGACAGTCTTTAGGGTATGGCTACACCTTC. Amino acid sequence: CASSSPRQSLGYGYTF.

This chain connects TRBV4-2 to TRBJ2-3, with a weak D call TRBD2 (5 bases). V lost 0 bases and J lost 0, with 7 bases in between. Per germline, CDR1 LGHNA and CDR2 YNFKEQ. The CDR3 contains 15 residues. CDR3 bases: TGTGCCAGCAGCCAAGAACCGGGGAGCACAGATACGCAGTATTTT. The encoded protein is CASSQEPGSTDTQYF.

This chain uses TRBV2 with TRBJ2-1; D ambiguous. CDR1 is SNHLY, CDR2 FYNNEI, per germline. The length of the CDR3 is 13 residues. The ends were cut back, 5 bases at V and 11 bases at J, with 16 bases in the middle. CDR3 amino acids: CASSLQQRGKQFF. The DNA of the CDR3 is TGTGCCAGCAGTCTCCAGCAGCGAGGAAAGCAGTTCTTC.